This passage covers 20 T cell receptor beta chains from one sample sequenced in a study of blood T cell repertoires in COVID-19. Using immunoSEQ multiplex PCR, the repertoire was profiled, and TCRdb retains in-frame clones only, with some absent. The data contain 150,000 to 200,000 clones, approximately 89% of them seen just once; the ten biggest clones take up roughly 0.77%. The specimen was PBMCs or T cells enriched from blood (not recorded which). Receptor source: a woman aged 18-29 years who had recovered from COVID-19.

The chain has TRBV7-2 and TRBJ2-1; 14 bases fit TRBD2. V trimming: 4 bases; J trimming: 7 bases; junction bases outside the gene matches: 3. CDR1 is SGHTA, CDR2 FQGNSA, per germline. The CDR3 is 15 amino acids. The CDR3 coding sequence is TGTGCCAGCAGCTCGGGACTAGCGGGAGTGAATGAGCAGTTCTTC. This translates into CASSSGLAGVNEQFF.

This chain's CDR3 is CASSLGRYGNQPQHF. In nucleotides, the CDR3 is TGTGCCAGCAGTTTGGGGAGGTACGGCAATCAGCCCCAGCATTTT. J is TRBJ1-5 and V is TRBV27, with D hard to call. The CDR3 sequence is 15 residues long. Germline assignment: CDR1 MNHEY and CDR2 SMNVEV (reference sequence). The germline V and J ends were trimmed by 3 bases and 2 bases, with 11 bases remaining between them.

The chain combines TRBV10-3 with TRBJ1-2; the D gene is possibly TRBD1 (6 bases). Germline V gives CDR1 ENHRY, CDR2 SYGVKD. The CDR3 consists of 13 residues. Trimming took off 11 bases at V and 6 bases at J, with 19 bases between the two ends. The CDR3 region is CAVSERGGDGYTF. In DNA, the CDR3 is TGTGCCGTCTCGGAGAGAGGGGGGGATGGCTACACCTTC.

Here the CDR3 reads CASSLLSGPTYEQYF. The CDR3 DNA is TGTGCCAGCAGCTTGTTAAGCGGACCCACTTACGAGCAGTACTTC. The chain uses TRBV5-8 and TRBJ2-7, with D possibly being TRBD2 (5 bases). This CDR3 has 15 residues. Trimming pared 1 base from V and 4 bases from J, leaving 15 bases between. The germline gives CDR1 SGHTS, CDR2 YDEGEE.

This chain connects TRBV30 to TRBJ2-7; 9 nucleotides line up with TRBD2. The V and J ends lost 2 bases and 2 bases, in that order; junction bases with no gene match: 7. The germline CDR1 and CDR2 sequences are GTSNPN and SVGIG (reference sequence). The CDR3 runs to 15 residues. Here the CDR3 DNA reads TGTGCCTGGAGTCCTCTGGCGGGAGGGCCCTACGAGCAGTACTTC. It encodes CAWSPLAGGPYEQYF.

V gene TRBV9 combines with J gene TRBJ2-7; 11 bases agree with TRBD2. CDR3 length equals 22 residues. Germline V CDR1 and CDR2: SGDLS, YYNGEE. With 6 bases clipped from V and 2 bases from J, the junction kept 28 bases outside the gene matches. The CDR3 DNA follows: TGTGCCAGCACCAGACCCCGGCTAGCGGGAGGCCCACCCATTATCGTACCCTACGAGCAGTACTTC. Translated: CASTRPRLAGGPPIIVPYEQYF.

The chain carries TRBV7-9 and TRBJ2-5, with a weak D call TRBD1 (6 bases). V was cut by 5 bases and J by 0 bases, with 10 bases left in between. From germline, CDR1 is SEHNR and CDR2 FQNEAQ (reference sequence). CDR3 length: 14 amino acids. The CDR3 coding sequence is TGTGCCAGCAGCCCACAGGGTTACCAAGAGACCCAGTACTTC. Its translation: CASSPQGYQETQYF.

The chain employs TRBV6-6 and TRBJ2-1, with 13 nucleotides matching TRBD2. Germline V gene sequence: CDR1 MNHNY, CDR2 SVGAGI (reference sequence). CDR3 length: 17 residues. Trimming took 5 bases from V and 1 from J; bases not matched to a gene: 5. The CDR3 DNA reads as TGTGCCAGCAGTCCCGGGACTAGCGGGATTTCCTACAATGAGCAGTTCTTC. It yields the protein CASSPGTSGISYNEQFF.

The chain couples TRBV27 to TRBJ2-2; 11 bases line up with TRBD2. This CDR3 has 15 residues. Germline V CDR1 and CDR2: MNHEY, SMNVEV (reference sequence). Trimming at V came to 4 bases and at J to 5 bases, leaving 3 bases not matched to a gene. Here the CDR3 DNA reads TGTGCCAGCAGTTCTACTAGCGGGAGTACCGGGGAGCTGTTTTTT. This codes for CASSSTSGSTGELFF.

The chain recombines TRBV6-5 with TRBJ2-5; TRBD1 matches 8 bases. Germline CDR1 reads MNHEY; CDR2 reads SVGAGI. This CDR3 region has 16 residues. The trim removed 2 bases at V and 2 bases at J, leaving 7 bases unmatched. This chain's CDR3 is CASSYTFTGGQETQYF. Written as DNA, the CDR3 is TGTGCCAGCAGTTACACTTTCACAGGGGGGCAAGAGACCCAGTACTTC.

The genes are TRBV28 and TRBJ1-5; D might be TRBD1 (6 bases). V gave up 6 bases and J gave up 0 bases, with 9 bases separating them. This CDR3 has 14 amino acids. Germline V gene lookup returns CDR1 MDHEN and CDR2 SYDVKM. In nucleotides, the CDR3 is TGTGCCAGCAGACAGGGCCATAGCAATCAGCCCCAGCATTTT. Protein: CASRQGHSNQPQHF.

This clone was picked up one time. This chain's CDR3 is CATHTLRGSATF. The CDR3 DNA reads as TGTGCCACCCACACTTTACGGGGATCCGCCACCTTC. The gene calls are TRBV7-6 and TRBJ1-2, with D uncertain. V was shortened by 10 bases and J by 13 bases, with 22 bases between the two germline ends. This CDR3 spans 12 amino acids. The germline CDR1 and CDR2 sequences are SGHVS and FNYEAQ.

This chain uses TRBV7-9 with TRBJ2-2, with unresolved D. Per the germline V gene, CDR1 is SEHNR and CDR2 is FQNEAQ (reference sequence). V lost 4 bases, J lost 4 bases, and 13 bases lay in between. The CDR3 length is 15 residues. CDR3 sequence reads: CASSSRLVGTGELFF. CDR3 nucleotides: TGTGCCAGCAGCTCACGGTTAGTCGGCACCGGGGAGCTGTTTTTT.

This clone was observed once. The chain couples TRBV4-3 to TRBJ2-2; possibly TRBD2 for D (6 bases). V lost 4 bases, J lost 15 bases, and 12 bases lay in between. Germline V lookup: CDR1 LGHNA, CDR2 YSLEER. This CDR3 has 11 residues. CDR3 coding DNA: TGCGCCAGCAGCCCAGAGACTAGAATGTTTTTT. Amino acid sequence: CASSPETRMFF.

The rearrangement links TRBV29-1 to TRBJ2-1; possible D gene TRBD2, 6 bases. This CDR3 is 10 amino acids long. The germline V gene has CDR1 SQVTM and CDR2 ANQGSEA. Trimming shortened V by 5 bases and J by 10 bases, and 9 bases separated the two germline ends. CDR3 in DNA: TGCAGCGTTTCGGGGAGGGAGCAGTTCTTC. It translates to CSVSGREQFF.

The V and J genes are TRBV2 and TRBJ2-4; D perhaps matches TRBD2 (6 bases). Germline loops: CDR1 SNHLY, CDR2 FYNNEI. The CDR3 is made up of 12 amino acids. Trimming shortened V by 4 bases and J by 9 bases, and 10 bases separated the two germline ends. CDR3 in DNA: TGTGCCAGCAGTGGAGGACTAACCATTCAGTACTTC. Its protein product is CASSGGLTIQYF.

The rearrangement links TRBV7-9 to TRBJ2-5; 7 bases line up with TRBD2. The CDR3 is made up of 17 amino acids. Germline V CDR1 and CDR2: SEHNR, FQNEAQ (reference sequence). The J segment lost 3 bases and the V segment lost 5 bases, leaving 15 bases of the junction unmatched. CDR3 region: CASSAPSGSTRKETQYF. CDR3 DNA sequence: TGTGCCAGCAGCGCACCTAGCGGTTCAACACGGAAAGAGACCCAGTACTTC.

The chain uses TRBV6-5 and TRBJ1-3; 7 bases are a match to TRBD1. Unmatched junction bases numbered 1, after V lost 8 bases and J lost 0 bases. The germline V gene encodes CDR1 MNHEY and CDR2 SVGAGI. There are 13 residues in the CDR3. CDR3 sequence: CASRTGSGNTIYF. CDR3 DNA: TGTGCCAGCCGGACAGGCTCTGGAAACACCATATATTTT.

The chain carries TRBV28 and TRBJ2-3; a possible D gene is TRBD2 (6 bases). The CDR3 covers 16 residues. CDR1 is MDHEN and CDR2 is SYDVKM in the germline V gene. Trimming stripped 6 bases from V and 2 bases from J, with 18 bases between. Here the CDR3 DNA reads TGTGCCAGCAGCCCCTCGGCGGGATCCTCCACAGATACGCAGTATTTT. This gives the protein CASSPSAGSSTDTQYF.

J is TRBJ2-1 and V is TRBV20-1, with 8 positions matching TRBD2. CDR3 length: 14 residues. Germline loops: CDR1 DFQATT, CDR2 SNEGSKA (reference sequence). The V gene end was trimmed by 3 bases and the J gene end by 8 bases; junction bases not matched to a gene: 9. In DNA, the CDR3 is TGCAGTGCTAGTAGGGGACTAGTTGGCGATGAGCAGTTCTTC. Translation gives CSASRGLVGDEQFF.